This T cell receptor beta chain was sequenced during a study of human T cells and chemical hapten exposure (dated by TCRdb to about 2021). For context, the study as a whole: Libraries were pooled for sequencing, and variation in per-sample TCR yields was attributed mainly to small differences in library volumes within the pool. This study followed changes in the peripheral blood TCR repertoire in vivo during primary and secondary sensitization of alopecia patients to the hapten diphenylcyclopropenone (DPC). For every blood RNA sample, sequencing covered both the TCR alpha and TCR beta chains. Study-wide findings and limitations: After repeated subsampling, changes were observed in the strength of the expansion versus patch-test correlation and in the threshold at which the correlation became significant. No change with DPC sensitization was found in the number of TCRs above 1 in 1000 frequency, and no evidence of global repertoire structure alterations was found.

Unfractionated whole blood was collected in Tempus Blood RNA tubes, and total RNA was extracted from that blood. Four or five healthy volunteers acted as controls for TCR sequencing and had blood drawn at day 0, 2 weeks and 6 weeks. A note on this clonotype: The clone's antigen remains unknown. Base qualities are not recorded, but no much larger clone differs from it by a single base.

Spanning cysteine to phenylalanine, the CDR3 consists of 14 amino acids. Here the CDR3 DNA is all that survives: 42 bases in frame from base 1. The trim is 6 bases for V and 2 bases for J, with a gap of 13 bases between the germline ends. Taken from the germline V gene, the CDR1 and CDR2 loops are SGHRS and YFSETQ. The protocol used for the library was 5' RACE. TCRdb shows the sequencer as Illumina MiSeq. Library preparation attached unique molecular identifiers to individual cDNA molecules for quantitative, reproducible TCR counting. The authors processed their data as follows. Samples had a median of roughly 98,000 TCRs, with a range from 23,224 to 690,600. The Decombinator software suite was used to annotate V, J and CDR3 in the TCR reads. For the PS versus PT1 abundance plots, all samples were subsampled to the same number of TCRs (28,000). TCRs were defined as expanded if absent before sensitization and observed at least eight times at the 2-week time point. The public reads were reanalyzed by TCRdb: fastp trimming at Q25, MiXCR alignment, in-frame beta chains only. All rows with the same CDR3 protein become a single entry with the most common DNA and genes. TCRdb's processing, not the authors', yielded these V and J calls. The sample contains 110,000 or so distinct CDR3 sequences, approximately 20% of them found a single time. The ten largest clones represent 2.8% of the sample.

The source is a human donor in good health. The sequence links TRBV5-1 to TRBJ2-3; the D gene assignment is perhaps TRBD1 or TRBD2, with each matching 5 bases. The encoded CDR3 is CASKRGEDTDTQYF. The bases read TGCGCCAGCAAGAGGGGTGAGGACACAGATACGCAGTATTTT.